This T cell receptor (beta chain) originates from a study of T cell responses to AZD1222 COVID-19 vaccine. The V and J ends lost 0 bases and 7 bases respectively, with 15 bases between them. CDR1 and CDR2 (germline): SGHTA, FQGNSA. The CDR3 contains 15 residues. TCRdb's table, derived via immunoSEQ multiplex PCR, lists solely in-frame clones and lacks some. The sample includes more than 130,000 clones, 90% seen only once; the top ten take about 3.4%. This specimen was peripheral blood, taken on day 0 of AZD1222 vaccination. This chain joins TRBV7-2 and TRBJ1-2, with D unresolved. The receptor comes from an adult in good health. The CDR3 DNA reads as TGTGCCAGCAGCTTAGCGTTCGGCCCCTCTGGTGGCTACACCTTC. This gives the protein CASSLAFGPSGGYTF.